Reported below is one TCR beta chain. The specificity of this receptor is unknown. No qualities accompany the bases; no much larger clone lies one base away. Reading the label with the study, this specimen's treatment or condition is: live attenuated yellow fever vaccine strain. A standard Ficoll-Paque protocol was used to isolate PBMCs from peripheral blood. CD4 and CD8 T-cell fractions were isolated with Dynabeads CD4 and CD8 positive selection kits. TriZol was used to extract RNA from bulk PBMCs, from CD4 and CD8 fractions, and from dextramer-positive and dextramer-negative fractions. This sample was taken from a study of T cells after yellow fever vaccination (dated by TCRdb to between 2019 and 2020). About the investigation overall: The SMART-Seq v4 Ultra Low Input RNA kit was used to prepare libraries from fractions with low cell numbers. To follow T-cell clones before and after primary and booster YFV17D yellow fever vaccination, bulk TCR alpha and beta repertoires were sequenced over time. Two healthy male donors made up the cohort, one aged 18 to 30 years and the other aged 30 to 40 years. Bulk PBMC replicates and cell subsets were isolated from blood drawn at multiple timepoints before and after both primary and secondary immunization.

What the research found in general, with its limitations: The secondary T-cell response was found to be weaker but faster than the primary response, with a peak reached on day 5 rather than on day 15. The study included only a couple of donors, which limits how far the findings can be generalized. Because abundant contaminating clonotypes from the bulk population could be contained in FACS-sorted repertoires, computational filtering was required. A small share of clonotypes occurred in both CD4 and CD8 compartments, likely arising from convergent recombination. Most clones expanded after primary vaccination were re-detected after the booster (96% of CD4 and 88% of CD8), suggesting broad memory maintenance.

The sequencer listed for this sample is Illumina NovaSeq 6000. TCR cDNA was made using 5'RACE template switching, a step that added a universal primer site and unique molecular identifiers. cDNA synthesis was primed from both the TCR alpha and TCR beta constant segments. Library amplification involved two PCR steps, and the second step added sample barcodes and sequencing adapters. Sequencing of libraries was performed on Illumina HiSeq 2500 (2x100 bp) or NovaSeq (2x150 bp). Concerning the study's data processing: Demultiplexing of reads and collapsing into UMI consensus sequences were performed with MIGEC, and V(D)J alignment was carried out with MiXCR. Vaccine-responding clonotypes were defined with edgeR using replicate PBMC samples, requiring FDR below 0.01 and a log2 fold change above 5 up to day 15. Bulk clonotypes were assigned CD4 or CD8 identity according to which sequenced CD4 or CD8 repertoire held them at higher abundance. In TCRdb, the public reads were trimmed at Q25 with fastp and aligned with MiXCR, with productive beta chains retained. For every CDR3 protein sequence, its rows merge into one entry that carries the most common genes and DNA. The V and J calls and clone size come from TCRdb's table, not from the authors' own analysis. This sample gives just over 250,000 distinct CDR3 sequences in total; roughly 5.2% of them show up just once. The top ten clones comprise 3% to 4% of the sample.

The sample in question was CD4+ T cells sorted from PBMCs, obtained on the day of the yellow fever booster vaccination. The TCR comes from a man in his late teens or twenties who received the YFV17D yellow fever vaccine.

The DNA sequence reads TGCAGTGTCGGGGGGGGCTTAACCGGGGAGCTGTTTTTT. This translates into CSVGGGLTGELFF. The receptor chain draws on TRBV20-1 and TRBJ2-2, and 8 bases in between align with TRBD2. From the cysteine up to the phenylalanine, the CDR3 has a length of 13 residues. Only the CDR3 DNA is retained, 39 bases long and in frame from the first base. Trimming removed 7 bases from V and 5 bases from J; the gene matches leave 6 bases unexplained. From the germline V gene (reference sequence), CDR1 is DFQATT and CDR2 is SNEGSKA.